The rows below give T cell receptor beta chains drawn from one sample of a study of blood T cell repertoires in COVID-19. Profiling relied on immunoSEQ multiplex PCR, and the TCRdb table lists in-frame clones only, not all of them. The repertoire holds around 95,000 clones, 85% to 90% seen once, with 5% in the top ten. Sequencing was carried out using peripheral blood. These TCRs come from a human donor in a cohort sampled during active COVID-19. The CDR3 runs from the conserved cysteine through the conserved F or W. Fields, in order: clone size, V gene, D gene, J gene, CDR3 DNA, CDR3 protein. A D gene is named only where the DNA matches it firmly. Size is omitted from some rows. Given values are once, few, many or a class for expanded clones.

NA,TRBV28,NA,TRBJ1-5,TGTGCCAGCAGCACCGGGACAACCCGTCAGCCCCAGCATTTT,CASSTGTTRQPQHF
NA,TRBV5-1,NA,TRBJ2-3,TGCGCCAGCAGCTTTAGTAGCGGTAGCACAGATACGCAGTATTTT,CASSFSSGSTDTQYF
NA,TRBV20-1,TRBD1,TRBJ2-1,TGCAGACCTGGACAGGGGAATGAGCAGTTCTTC,CRPGQGNEQFF
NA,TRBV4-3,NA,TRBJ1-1,TGCGCCAGCAGCCAAAGGCCTGGGGCCGGCACTGAAGCTTTCTTT,CASSQRPGAGTEAFF
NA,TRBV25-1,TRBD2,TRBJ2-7,TGTGCCAGCAGTGCTGGACTAGCGTTTGAGCAGTACTTC,CASSAGLAFEQYF
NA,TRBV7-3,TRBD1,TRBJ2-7,TGTGCCAGCAGTCGCTCCGGGACAGGGTCCTACGAGCAGTACTTC,CASSRSGTGSYEQYF
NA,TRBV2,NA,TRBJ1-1,TGTGCCAGCAGTGAAATCTGGCAGATCACTGAAGCTTTCTTT,CASSEIWQITEAFF
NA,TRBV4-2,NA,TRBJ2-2,TGTGCCAGCAGCCAAGATTGGGCGGGAATCGACACCGGGGAGCTGTTTTTT,CASSQDWAGIDTGELFF
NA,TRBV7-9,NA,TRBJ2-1,TGTGCCAGCAGCTCTAACAATGAGCAGTTCTTC,CASSSNNEQFF
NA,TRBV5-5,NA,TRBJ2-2,TGTGCCAGCAGCACCGACACCCACACCGGGGAGCTGTTTTTT,CASSTDTHTGELFF
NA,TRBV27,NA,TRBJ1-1,TGTGCCAGCAGTTCAATTGTTGGGGACACCATGAACACTGAAGCTTTCTTT,CASSSIVGDTMNTEAFF
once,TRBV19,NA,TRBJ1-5,TGTGCCAGTAGTATAGGACAGGAGGTAGGTCAGCCCCAGCATTTT,CASSIGQEVGQPQHF
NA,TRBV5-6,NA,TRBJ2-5,TGTGCCAGCAGCAGTACAGAAGGTGGAAAAGAGACCCAGTACTTC,CASSSTEGGKETQYF
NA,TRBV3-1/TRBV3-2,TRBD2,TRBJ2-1,TGTGCCAGCAGCCAAGTATGGGGCAGGTCCGGGAGGAATGAGCAGTTCTTC,CASSQVWGRSGRNEQFF
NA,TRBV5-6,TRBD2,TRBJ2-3,TGTGCCAGCAGCTTGTCAGCGGGAGGGGGAACAGATACGCAGTATTTT,CASSLSAGGGTDTQYF
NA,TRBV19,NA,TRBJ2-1,TGTGCCAGTAGTAACACCGGGACAAATGAGCAGTTCTTC,CASSNTGTNEQFF
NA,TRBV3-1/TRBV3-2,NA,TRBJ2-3,TGTGCCAGCAGCCAAGTTGGGCCCTCAGATACGCAGTATTTT,CASSQVGPSDTQYF
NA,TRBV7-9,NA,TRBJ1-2,TGTGCCAGCAGCCCAAGTCAAACCCTATATGGCTACACCTTC,CASSPSQTLYGYTF
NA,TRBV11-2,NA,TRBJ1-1,TGTGCCAGCAGCTTAGGTGGCGGTAACACTGAAGCTTTCTTT,CASSLGGGNTEAFF
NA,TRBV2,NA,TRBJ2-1,TGTGCCAGCAGCCACAGGGCCGCATACAATGAGCAGTTCTTC,CASSHRAAYNEQFF
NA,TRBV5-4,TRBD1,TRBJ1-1,TGTGCCAGCAGCTTGGGGGGACAGGGAAGGACTGAAGCTTTCTTT,CASSLGGQGRTEAFF
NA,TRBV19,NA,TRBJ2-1,TGTGCCAGTACCAAAGGTTGGAGCTCCTACAATGAGCAGTTCTTC,CASTKGWSSYNEQFF
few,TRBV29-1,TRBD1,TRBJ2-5,TGCAGCGCCGGGGACGCAGGGGGCCGAGAGACCCAGTACTTC,CSAGDAGGRETQYF
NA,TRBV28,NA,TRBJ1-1,TGTGCCAGCAGTGGAATCTTGGAGACTGAAGCTTTCTTT,CASSGILETEAFF
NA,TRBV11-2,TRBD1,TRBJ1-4,TGTGCCAGCAGCTTACAGGGGGCGAAGGCTAATGAAAAACTGTTTTTT,CASSLQGAKANEKLFF
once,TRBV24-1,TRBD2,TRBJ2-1,TGTGCCACCAGTGATTTCTCGGGAGGGGACAATGAGCAGTTCTTC,CATSDFSGGDNEQFF
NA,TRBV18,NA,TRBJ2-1,TGTGCCAGCTCACCATTGGGCTTAGGAAATGAGCAGTTCTTC,CASSPLGLGNEQFF
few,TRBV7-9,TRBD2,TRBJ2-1,TGTGCCAGCAGCTTAGGGATCGGTAGCGGGAGGGTCGACTACAATGAGCAGTTCTTC,CASSLGIGSGRVDYNEQFF
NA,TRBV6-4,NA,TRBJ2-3,TGTGCCAGCAGTCAGACACCTAGCACAGATACGCAGTATTTT,CASSQTPSTDTQYF
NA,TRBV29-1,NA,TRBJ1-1,TGCAGCGCAGGAAGCGTGGTGAACACTGAAGCTTTCTTT,CSAGSVVNTEAFF
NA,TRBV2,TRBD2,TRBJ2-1,TGTGCCACCCGTCACCCGGGACTAGCTAGCAATGAGCAGTTCTTC,CATRHPGLASNEQFF
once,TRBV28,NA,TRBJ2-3,TGTGCCAGCAGGCTACCCCGCCCCGGGGATACGCAGTATTTT,CASRLPRPGDTQYF
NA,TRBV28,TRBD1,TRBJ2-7,TGTGCCAGCAGTCCACAGGGGGCTAGCTCCTACGAGCAGTACTTC,CASSPQGASSYEQYF
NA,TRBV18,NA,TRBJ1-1,TGTGCCAGCTCACCCAACATGGACAGCACTCAAGCTTTCTTT,CASSPNMDSTQAFF
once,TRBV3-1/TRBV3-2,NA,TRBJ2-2,TGTGCCAGCAGCCAAGTCCTTCAGGGAGGCGCCGGGGAGCTGTTTTTT,CASSQVLQGGAGELFF
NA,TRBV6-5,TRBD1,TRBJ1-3,TGTGCCAGCAGGGACAGGGTGAACGGAAACACCATATATTTT,CASRDRVNGNTIYF
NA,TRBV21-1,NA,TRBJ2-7,TGTGCCAGCAGCAAAGGTTTGCGGGGGAACCACGAGCAGTACTTC,CASSKGLRGNHEQYF
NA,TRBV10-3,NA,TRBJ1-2,TGTGCCTCCCAGGGCGTGGGGTGGAACGGCTACACCTTC,CASQGVGWNGYTF
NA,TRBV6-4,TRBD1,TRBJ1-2,TGTGCCAGCAGTGAAACCACAGGGGGCGCGGGCTATGGCTACACCTTC,CASSETTGGAGYGYTF
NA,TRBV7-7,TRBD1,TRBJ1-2,TGTGCTAGCAGCTTAGCCGAGAACCACCCCCGACAGGGATTTAACTATGGCTACACCTTC,CASSLAENHPRQGFNYGYTF
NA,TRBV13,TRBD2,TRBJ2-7,TGTGCCAGCAGCTTAGGGGGGACTAGATACTACGAGCAGTACTTC,CASSLGGTRYYEQYF
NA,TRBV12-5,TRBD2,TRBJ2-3,TGTGCTAGTGGTTCCCCAACGGGACTAGCGGGCACAGATACGCAGTATTTT,CASGSPTGLAGTDTQYF
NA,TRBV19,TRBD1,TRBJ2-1,TGTGCCAGTAGCTTCCTCCCCGGGACAGGGTACAATGAGCAGTTCTTC,CASSFLPGTGYNEQFF
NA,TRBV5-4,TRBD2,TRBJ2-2,TGTGCCAGCAGCGAAACTAGCGGGTACACCGGGGAGCTGTTTTTT,CASSETSGYTGELFF
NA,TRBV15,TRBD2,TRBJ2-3,TGTGCCACCAGCTCACGCCTGACTAGCGGGAGGCGTAATACGCAGTATTTT,CATSSRLTSGRRNTQYF
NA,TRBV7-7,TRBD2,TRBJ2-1,TGTGCCAGCAGCCCGGGACTAGCGGGAGGGCTGTACAATGAGCAGTTCTTC,CASSPGLAGGLYNEQFF
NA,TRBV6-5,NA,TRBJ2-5,TGTGCCAGCAGTTATGAGGTGTCGGAGACCCAGTACTTC,CASSYEVSETQYF
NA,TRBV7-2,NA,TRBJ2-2,TGTGCCAGCAGCCTCCGCCCCCAAGCGGCGAACACCGGGGAGCTGTTTTTT,CASSLRPQAANTGELFF